Listed below are T cell receptor beta chains from one sample, sequenced in a study of beta chain features in type 1 diabetes. Assay: immunoSEQ multiplex PCR; the TCRdb copy retains only in-frame clones and omits some. The sample contains 300,000 or so clones, about a tenth of which appear only once. The sequencing sample was made of central memory CD4+ T cells from blood. The receptors were sampled from a man aged 25-45 years with type 1 diabetes. Each CDR3 is given with its conserved first and last residue. Fields, in order: J gene, clone size, V gene, D gene, CDR3 DNA, CDR3 protein. A D gene is named only where the DNA matches it firmly. Rows give clone size only sometimes, using once, few, many, or a class for an expanded clone.

J gene: TRBJ2-3; clone size: .; V gene: TRBV9; D gene: TRBD2; CDR3 DNA: TGTGCCAGCAGCCTTGCCCTCCTTAGCGGGGGAGTCGCGGATACGCAGTATTTT; CDR3 protein: CASSLALLSGGVADTQYF
J gene: TRBJ2-7; clone size: .; V gene: TRBV27; D gene: .; CDR3 DNA: TGTGCCAGCAGTTTATCAGGACACGTCGGCGAGCAGTACTTC; CDR3 protein: CASSLSGHVGEQYF
J gene: TRBJ2-5; clone size: .; V gene: TRBV7-2; D gene: .; CDR3 DNA: TGTGCCAGCAGCTTCCGGGAGACCCAGTACTTC; CDR3 protein: CASSFRETQYF
J gene: TRBJ2-3; clone size: once; V gene: TRBV11-2; D gene: .; CDR3 DNA: TGTGCCAGCAGCCGCTGGGGGGTCACAGATACGCAGTATTTT; CDR3 protein: CASSRWGVTDTQYF
J gene: TRBJ1-1; clone size: .; V gene: TRBV27; D gene: TRBD1; CDR3 DNA: TGTGCCAGCAGTCCACTTGGGACAGGCAGTTCTGAAGCTTTCTTT; CDR3 protein: CASSPLGTGSSEAFF
J gene: TRBJ2-1; clone size: .; V gene: TRBV9; D gene: .; CDR3 DNA: TGTGCCAGCAGCTTAACAGGGAGTGAGCAGTTCTTC; CDR3 protein: CASSLTGSEQFF
J gene: TRBJ2-1; clone size: .; V gene: TRBV7-9; D gene: TRBD1; CDR3 DNA: TGTGCCAGCAGCTTGACAGGGAAACTCGGTGAGCAGTTCTTC; CDR3 protein: CASSLTGKLGEQFF
J gene: TRBJ2-7; clone size: .; V gene: TRBV21-1; D gene: .; CDR3 DNA: TGTGCCAGCAGCAAAAGGACTAGCTTCCTTGGTTTTGGGACCTACGAGCAGTACTTC; CDR3 protein: CASSKRTSFLGFGTYEQYF
J gene: TRBJ2-7; clone size: .; V gene: TRBV19; D gene: .; CDR3 DNA: TGTGCCAGTAGTACTCAGGTGGACAGAACCTACGAGCAGTACTTC; CDR3 protein: CASSTQVDRTYEQYF
J gene: TRBJ1-2; clone size: .; V gene: TRBV6-5; D gene: TRBD1; CDR3 DNA: TGTGCCAGCAGTTACGGACAGGGCGCGAACTATGGCTACACCTTC; CDR3 protein: CASSYGQGANYGYTF
J gene: TRBJ2-5; clone size: few; V gene: TRBV4-1; D gene: .; CDR3 DNA: TGCGCCAGCAGCCAAGATCTAGGGGGTCAAGAGACCCAGTACTTC; CDR3 protein: CASSQDLGGQETQYF
J gene: TRBJ1-1; clone size: .; V gene: TRBV6-6; D gene: TRBD1; CDR3 DNA: TGTGCCAGTAGGGACAGGCTGAACACTGAAGCTTTCTTT; CDR3 protein: CASRDRLNTEAFF